This T cell receptor beta chain was retrieved from a study of blood T cells in healthy people across ages (dated by TCRdb to between 2015 and 2017). About the investigation overall: In model experiments, template switching captured roughly one uniquely barcoded TCR beta cDNA molecule for every two T cells. Donors were grouped into four age groups: young (average 16 years), middle-aged (39), aged (approximately 67) and long-lived (approximately 78). Donors of different ages were randomly distributed across sequencing lanes to avoid experimental bias. Using the same blood draw, the study looked at two additional independent replicas of 1 million unique cDNA reads for two donors, one aged 18 to 29 and the other aged 80 or older. To track age-related changes in TCR beta repertoire diversity, the study relied on deep sequencing normalized with unique cDNA molecular identifiers.

This clonotype appeared many times. No antigen is known for it. Per-base qualities were not stored, and no clone one base away is much larger. Overall study results and their limits: A strong correlation was found between observed TCR beta diversity and the percentage of naive T cells measured by flow cytometry. Conclusive comparison of naive and antigen-experienced compartments was prevented by the profiling of bulk unsorted PBMCs. Observed TCR beta diversity per million T cells fell roughly linearly with age, and a significant reduction was already apparent by age around 44. The long-lived group showed more naive CD4+ T cells, fewer expanded clones and increased TCR diversity than the aged group, suggesting age selection. Donor CMV infection status was unknown, potentially confounding age-related changes in expanded clonotypes. Estimates of total diversity from one million sequenced T cells were regarded as lower bounds and underestimates.

The donors were 40 or so Caucasian individuals from Russia, aged 6 to 90 years, who were systemically healthy. Approximately 11 milliliters of peripheral blood were drawn from each donor into EDTA-treated Vacutainer tubes. Ficoll-Paque density-gradient centrifugation was used to isolate PBMCs, with at least 6.5 million per sample. Trizol reagent was used to extract total RNA from the PBMCs, yielding at least 5.5 micrograms per sample. For every donor, an aliquot of PBMCs went through flow cytometry to measure the percentages of naive CD45RAhigh/CD27high T cells. Libraries were built with 5' RACE. Sequencing was carried out with an Illumina HiSeq 2500. A second about 6 to 11 cycle PCR used a sample-barcoded 5' primer and a J-beta primer mix. Each TCR beta cDNA molecule received a unique molecular identifier from a template-switch 5' adaptor carrying 12 random nucleotides. Each sample yielded at least 3 million CDR3-containing paired-end reads. First-strand cDNA synthesis was performed from all RNA using the Mint cDNA synthesis kit, with priming by a TRBC-specific oligonucleotide. Following uracil-DNA glycosylase treatment, all cDNA underwent a first 18-cycle PCR with the universal primers M1SS and BC2_uni_R. The authors' analysis ran thus. Normalization of each sample was performed by random selection of 1 million high-quality reads, each carrying a distinct molecular identifier. Reads with shared molecular identifiers were discarded instead of being binned into consensus sequences. MiTCR, set to a Q25 quality threshold and the strictest error-elimination algorithm, was used for CDR3 identification, clonotype clustering and error correction. A nonparametric unseen species model with Euler transformation was used to estimate a lower bound on total TCR beta diversity. TCRdb reprocessing: public reads trimmed at Q25 with fastp, clones called with MiXCR, in-frame beta chains kept. A single entry per CDR3 protein holds the most common genes and DNA from its merged rows. The V and J calls and clone size are TCRdb's, not the authors'. Across this sample there are some 1.5 million distinct CDR3 sequences, with 28% seen only once. The ten largest make up 7.7% of the sample.

The CDR3 sequence holds 13 residues, the cysteine and phenylalanine included. The sequence is cut down to CDR3 DNA, 39 bases in frame from base 1. Sequences SEHNR (CDR1) and FQNEAQ (CDR2) are obtained from the germline V gene (reference sequence). V is cut back by 8 bases and J by 3 bases, with 5 bases in the junction unmatched. The sequenced sample consisted of blood. The rearrangement joined TRBV7-9 to TRBJ2-7; 9 bases in the middle match TRBD2. This clonotype was obtained from a woman aged 25 to 39 in good health. The CDR3 loop reads CASGRTSDYEQYF. The DNA reads as follows: TGTGCCAGCGGCAGGACTAGCGACTACGAGCAGTACTTC.